This T cell receptor beta chain was sequenced for a study of technical replicates of blood from several donors. This CDR3 region has 17 residues. V was clipped by 0 bases and J by 0 bases; unmatched bases: 6. From germline, CDR1 is LGHNA and CDR2 YNFKEQ. This table comes from immunoSEQ multiplex PCR, and its TCRdb copy is limited to in-frame clones, with some not included. The sample lists more than 55,000 clones; roughly nine tenths were seen once. This clonotype originated in a human donor in good health. Some clones in this sample may be carry-over from other donors' samples. Sequencing used PBMCs. V usage is TRBV4-2 and J usage is TRBJ1-1; 8 nucleotides line up with TRBD1. The CDR3 DNA follows: TGTGCCAGCAGCCAAGATTTGACAGGGGCTATGAACACTGAAGCTTTCTTT. It encodes CASSQDLTGAMNTEAFF.